This T cell receptor beta chain originates from a study of T cell changes during pregnancy in multiple sclerosis. Data came from immunoSEQ multiplex PCR; TCRdb stores just in-frame clones and leaves some out. The repertoire holds under 40,000 clones, with 90% to 95% as singletons. This CDR3 region has 15 residues. Between the trimmed V and J ends, which lost 3 bases and 4 bases, there was a span of 10 bases. CDR1 is ENHRY, CDR2 SYGVKD, per germline. The chain has TRBV10-3 and TRBJ2-6; D is ambiguous. This clonotype was obtained from a female donor in good health, enrolled as a control in a pregnancy study. The sequenced sample was CD4+ T cells from peripheral blood mononuclear cells, obtained in the third trimester of pregnancy. The CDR3 region has the DNA TGTGCCATCAGTGACACAGTATCCGGGGCCAACGTCCTGACTTTC. This encodes CAISDTVSGANVLTF.